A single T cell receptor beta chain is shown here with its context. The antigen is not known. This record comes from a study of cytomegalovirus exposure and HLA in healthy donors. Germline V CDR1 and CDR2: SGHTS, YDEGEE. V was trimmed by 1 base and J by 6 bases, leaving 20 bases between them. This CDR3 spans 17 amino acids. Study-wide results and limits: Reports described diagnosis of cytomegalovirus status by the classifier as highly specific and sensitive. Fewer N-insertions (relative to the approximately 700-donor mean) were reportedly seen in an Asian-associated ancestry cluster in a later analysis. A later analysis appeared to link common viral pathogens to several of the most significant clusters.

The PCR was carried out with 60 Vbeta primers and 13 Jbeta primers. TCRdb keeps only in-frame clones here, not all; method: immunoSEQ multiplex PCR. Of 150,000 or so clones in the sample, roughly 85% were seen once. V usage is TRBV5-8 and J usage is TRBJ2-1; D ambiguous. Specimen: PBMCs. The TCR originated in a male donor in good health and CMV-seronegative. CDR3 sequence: CASSLSMFTVVSNEQFF. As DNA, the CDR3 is TGTGCCAGCAGCTTGAGCATGTTTACAGTTGTATCCAATGAGCAGTTCTTC.